This TCR beta chain was obtained from a study of cytomegalovirus exposure and HLA in healthy donors. The germline V gene encodes CDR1 KGHSY and CDR2 FQNENV. There are 15 residues in the CDR3. V trimming: 3 bases; J trimming: 7 bases; junction bases outside the gene matches: 6. This clone was counted only a few times. The PCR used 60 Vbeta and 13 Jbeta primers. The assay was immunoSEQ multiplex PCR, and TCRdb's table has in-frame clones only and misses some. The table includes 150,000 or so clones, more than 9.5% detected once. The V gene is TRBV16, the J gene TRBJ2-2; 9 bases map to TRBD1. The sequenced sample consisted of PBMCs. The TCR comes from a man over 45 in good health and CMV-seronegative. CDR3 bases: TGTGCCAGCAGCCACGGGACAGGGAAGGACGGGGAGCTGTTTTTT. This sequence encodes CASSHGTGKDGELFF.